This T cell receptor beta chain was obtained from a study of shared clonotypes between healthy human individuals. Repertoires were generated with immunoSEQ multiplex PCR, while TCRdb's copy carries only in-frame clones and drops some. This sample carries more than 400,000 clones, about 96% of them seen once, and the ten largest clones take 0.05% to 0.07%. Germline V gene data show CDR1 as SGHRS and CDR2 as YFSETQ. The length of the CDR3 is 13 residues. The sequencing sample was made of naive CD4+ T cells sorted from blood. Specified subset: CD45RA+ positively selected. The V and J genes are TRBV5-1 and TRBJ2-5; no definite D call. The DNA end favors TRBJ2-7, so the J call may be wrong. This clonotype originated in a woman aged 25 to 45 in good health. The chain's CDR3 is CASSLSTSYEQYF. The CDR3 DNA reads TGCGCCAGCAGCTTGTCGACGTCCTACGAGCAGTACTTC.